The T cell receptor (beta chain) described here comes from a study of beta chain features in type 1 diabetes. The investigators reverse transcribed all of the isolated RNA, so they sequenced expressed TCRB transcripts. Assay used: immunoSEQ multiplex PCR; TCRdb lists only in-frame clones, some missing. The sample consists of 300,000 to 400,000 clones, over 9.5% of them appearing once. This clone occurred a few times. V was cut by 0 bases and J by 4 bases, with 12 bases left in between. Germline V lookup: CDR1 GTSNPN, CDR2 SVGIG (reference sequence). The CDR3 is 15 residues long. This sequence was found in a man aged 18 to 30 in good health. The chain recombines TRBV30 with TRBJ1-4; D perhaps matches TRBD1 (5 bases). Sequencing was carried out using naive CD4+ T cells from blood. The DNA of the CDR3 is TGTGCCTGGAGTGTCTGGGGCGGATATAATGAAAAACTGTTTTTT. Translating it yields CAWSVWGGYNEKLFF.